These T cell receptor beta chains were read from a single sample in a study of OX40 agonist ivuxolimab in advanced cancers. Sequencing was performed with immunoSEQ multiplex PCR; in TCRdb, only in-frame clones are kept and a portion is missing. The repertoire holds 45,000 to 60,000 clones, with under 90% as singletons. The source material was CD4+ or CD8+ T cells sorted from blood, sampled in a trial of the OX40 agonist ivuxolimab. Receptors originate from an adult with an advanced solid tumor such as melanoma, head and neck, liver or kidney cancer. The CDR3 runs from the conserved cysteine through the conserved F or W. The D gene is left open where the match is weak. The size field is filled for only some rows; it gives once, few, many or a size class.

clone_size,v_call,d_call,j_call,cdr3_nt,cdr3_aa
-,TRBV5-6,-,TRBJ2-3,TGTGCCAGCAGCCCTGTTAGTCAGGGGTCAACAGATACGCAGTATTTT,CASSPVSQGSTDTQYF
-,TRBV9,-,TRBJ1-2,TGTGCCAGCAGCGCGGAGGGCTGGGAAAGAGTCTATGGCTACACCTTC,CASSAEGWERVYGYTF
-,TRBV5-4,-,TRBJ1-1,TGTGCCAGCAGCTTGTCAATGAACACTGAAGCTTTCTTT,CASSLSMNTEAFF
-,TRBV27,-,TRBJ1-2,TGTGCCAGCAGTTGGGCGGGGAGCGGGGGGTATGGCTACACCTTC,CASSWAGSGGYGYTF
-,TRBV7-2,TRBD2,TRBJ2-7,TGTGCCAGCAGGCTTACTAGCGGCTACGAGCAGTACTTC,CASRLTSGYEQYF
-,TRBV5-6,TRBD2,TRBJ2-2,TGTGCCAGCAGCGGGCCACTAGCGGGAGGAACCGGGGAGCTGTTTTTT,CASSGPLAGGTGELFF
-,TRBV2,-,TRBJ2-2,TGTGCCAGCACCGAGAACTGGGACCTCCGCACCGGGGAGCTGTTTTTT,CASTENWDLRTGELFF
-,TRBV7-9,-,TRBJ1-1,TGTGCCAGCAGCGCAACCAGGGACACTGAAGCTTTCTTT,CASSATRDTEAFF
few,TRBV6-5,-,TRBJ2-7,TGTGCCAGCAGTTACGGGGAAGTCTATGCCTACGAGCAGTACTTC,CASSYGEVYAYEQYF
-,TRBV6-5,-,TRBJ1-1,TGTGCCAGCAGTTACGCTGCAGGGTTGGGTAGCACTGAAGCTTTCTTT,CASSYAAGLGSTEAFF
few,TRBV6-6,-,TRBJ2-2,TGTGCCAGCAGTCCATTTTTCGGCGGGGAGCTGTTTTTT,CASSPFFGGELFF
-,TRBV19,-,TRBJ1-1,TGTGCCAGTAGTGAGGAGATGAACACTGAAGCTTTCTTT,CASSEEMNTEAFF
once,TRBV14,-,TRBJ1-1,TGTGCCAGCAGACTTGGGGGTTCTGAAGCTTTCTTT,CASRLGGSEAFF
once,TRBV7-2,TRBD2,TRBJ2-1,TGTGCCAGCAGCTTAGCCCACGGACTAGGGAGGAGGGAGCAGTTCTTC,CASSLAHGLGRREQFF
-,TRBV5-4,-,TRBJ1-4,TGTGCCAGCAGCTTCGGGAGACATAATGAAAAACTGTTTTTT,CASSFGRHNEKLFF
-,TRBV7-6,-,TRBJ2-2,TGTGCCAGCAGCCAACCACAGGGAGGCACCGGGGAGCTGTTTTTT,CASSQPQGGTGELFF
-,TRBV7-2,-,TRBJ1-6,TGTGCCAGCAGCTTAGACAGGACTCTTTCACCCCTCCACTTT,CASSLDRTLSPLHF
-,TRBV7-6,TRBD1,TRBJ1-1,TGTGCCAGCAGCCCCTATGTGGGACAGGGGGGAGGAGGCACTGAAGCTTTCTTT,CASSPYVGQGGGGTEAFF
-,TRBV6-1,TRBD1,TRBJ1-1,TGTGCCAGCAGTGAGGTTACAGGGGGCGCCTCGGAGACTGAAGCTTTCTTT,CASSEVTGGASETEAFF
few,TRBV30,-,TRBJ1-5,TGTGCCTGGAGTGTACTTCGGCAGCCCCAGCATTTT,CAWSVLRQPQHF
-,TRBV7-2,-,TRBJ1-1,TGTGCCAGCAGTTTCAGCCCCAACACTGAAGCTTTCTTT,CASSFSPNTEAFF
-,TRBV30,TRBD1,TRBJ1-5,TGTGCCTGGAGTCCGGACAGGGGCGGGCAGCCCCAGCATTTT,CAWSPDRGGQPQHF
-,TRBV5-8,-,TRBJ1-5,TGTGCCAGCACGGATCGGGGTTATAGCAATCAGCCCCAGCATTTT,CASTDRGYSNQPQHF
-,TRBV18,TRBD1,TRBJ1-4,TGTGCCAGCTCACCATCAGGGGGCTTTACTAATGAAAAACTGTTTTTT,CASSPSGGFTNEKLFF
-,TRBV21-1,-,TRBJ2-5,TGTGCCAGCAGCAACCGGGACTGGCCGGAGGCGGTAGACTTC,CASSNRDWPEAVDF
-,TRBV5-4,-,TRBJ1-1,TGTGCCGCCGGGGGCCAGGGGAACACTGAAGCTTTCTTT,CAAGGQGNTEAFF
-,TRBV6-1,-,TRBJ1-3,TGTGCCAGCAGTGAAGGGGCAGTACGCTCTGGAAACACCATATATTTT,CASSEGAVRSGNTIYF
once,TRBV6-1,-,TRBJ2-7,TGTGCCAGCCCTGGGGGGTACCATGGCGAGCAGTACTTC,CASPGGYHGEQYF
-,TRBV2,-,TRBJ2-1,TGTGCCAGCAGCGATTACAATGAGCAGTTCTTC,CASSDYNEQFF
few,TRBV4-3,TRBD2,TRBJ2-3,TGCGCCAGCAGTCAAGACCTGGGAGGGGCAGGAACAGATACGCAGTATTTT,CASSQDLGGAGTDTQYF
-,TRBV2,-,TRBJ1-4,TGTGCCAGCAGTGACCGGACAGAAAATGAAAAACTGTTTTTT,CASSDRTENEKLFF
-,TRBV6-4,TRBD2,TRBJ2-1,TGTGCCAGCAGTTACCGAGCGGGGGGAAATGAGCAGTTCTTC,CASSYRAGGNEQFF
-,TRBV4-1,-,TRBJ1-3,TGCGCCAGCAGCCAAGACGCGGACAGCTCTGGAAACACCATATATTTT,CASSQDADSSGNTIYF
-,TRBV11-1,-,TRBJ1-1,TGTGCCAGCAGCTCGGACCGGTACACTGAAGCTTTCTTT,CASSSDRYTEAFF
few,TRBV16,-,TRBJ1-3,TGTGCCAGCAGCCAAGACAGCCTGAGCACCATATATTTT,CASSQDSLSTIYF
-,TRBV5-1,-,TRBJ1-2,TGCGCCAGCAGCTACAGTGTAACTAATGACAGGCCCGGGCTCGGAGGCTACACCTTC,CASSYSVTNDRPGLGGYTF
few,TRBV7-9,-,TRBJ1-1,TGTGCCAGCAGCTTAAGGGCGGGATCCATGAACACTGAAGCTTTCTTT,CASSLRAGSMNTEAFF